The rows below give T cell receptor beta chains drawn from one sample of a study of human T cells and chemical hapten exposure. TCRdb independently ran MiXCR on the RACE reads; one entry per CDR3 protein. The sample lists roughly 88,000 distinct CDR3 sequences, 8% to 10% seen once, with more than 3% in the top ten. Sequencing was performed on whole blood, taken in connection with sensitization to the hapten diphenylcyclopropenone (DPC). Receptor source: a woman in her thirties or forties with alopecia areata. Some clones in this sample may be carry-over from other donors' samples. CDR3s include the opening cysteine and the closing phenylalanine or tryptophan. The D gene is left open where the match is weak. The listing skips clone size in some rows; elsewhere it reads once, few, many or a size class.

once,TRBV20-1,16,TRBD2,TRBJ2-3,CSASGVPGLATDTQYF,TGCAGTGCTAGTGGAGTCCCGGGACTAGCCACAGATACGCAGTATTTT
many,TRBV7-2,15,.,TRBJ1-2,CASTREWGHRHGYTF,TGTGCCAGCACCCGTGAGTGGGGACATCGGCATGGCTACACCTTC
many,TRBV6-2/TRBV6-3,14,.,TRBJ1-2,CASSMDIRRDGYTF,TGTGCCAGCAGCATGGACATTCGCCGGGATGGCTACACCTTC
few,TRBV7-2,13,.,TRBJ2-3,CASSLGEKNTQYF,TGTGCCAGCAGCTTAGGGGAGAAGAATACGCAGTATTTT
many,TRBV6-2/TRBV6-3,12,.,TRBJ2-1,CASSYVWSRQFF,TGTGCCAGCAGTTACGTGTGGTCAAGGCAGTTCTTC
few,TRBV12-3/TRBV12-4,13,.,TRBJ1-2,CASSPRSNYGYTF,TGTGCCAGCAGCCCCCGGAGCAACTATGGCTACACCTTC
few,TRBV5-5,13,TRBD1,TRBJ1-4,CASSSQGPEKLFF,TGTGCCAGCAGCTCACAGGGGCCTGAAAAACTGTTTTTT
.,TRBV4-1,17,.,TRBJ1-1,CASSQAPGQVMNTEAFF,TGCGCCAGCAGCCAAGCACCGGGACAAGTAATGAACACTGAAGCTTTCTTT
few,TRBV7-6,14,.,TRBJ1-4,CASSLEADNEKLFF,TGTGCCAGCAGCCTCGAGGCAGATAATGAAAAACTGTTTTTT
few,TRBV12-3/TRBV12-4,13,.,TRBJ1-5,CASSLRGRQPQHF,TGTGCCAGCAGCCTACGAGGGCGTCAGCCCCAGCATTTT
.,TRBV7-2,14,TRBD1,TRBJ2-7,CASSLGQGFDEQYF,TGTGCCAGCAGCTTGGGACAGGGGTTCGACGAGCAGTACTTC
many,TRBV7-9,14,TRBD1,TRBJ2-7,CASSLRDRAYEQYF,TGTGCCAGCAGTTTACGGGACAGGGCCTACGAGCAGTACTTC
.,TRBV6-5,13,.,TRBJ1-1,CASSYSDSSEAFF,TGTGCCAGCAGTTACTCCGACAGCTCTGAAGCTTTCTTT
few,TRBV9,15,TRBD2,TRBJ2-7,CASSALAGETYEQYF,TGTGCCAGCAGCGCACTAGCGGGGGAGACCTACGAGCAGTACTTC
.,TRBV20-1,13,TRBD1,TRBJ2-3,CSASGGQGDTQYF,TGCAGTGCTAGCGGGGGACAGGGAGATACGCAGTATTTT
many,TRBV12-3/TRBV12-4,16,TRBD2,TRBJ2-3,CASSPRAGGPGDTQYF,TGTGCCAGCAGCCCCCGAGCGGGGGGGCCCGGAGATACGCAGTATTTT
many,TRBV30,12,.,TRBJ1-2,CAWSFGNYGYTF,TGTGCCTGGAGTTTCGGGAACTATGGCTACACCTTC
many,TRBV7-9,15,.,TRBJ2-3,CASSHLRQGTDTQYF,TGTGCCAGCAGCCACCTTCGACAGGGCACAGATACGCAGTATTTT
many,TRBV7-2,12,.,TRBJ1-1,CASSPPRVQAFF,TGTGCCAGCAGCCCTCCCAGGGTACAAGCTTTCTTT
few,TRBV7-2,16,TRBD1,TRBJ2-7,CASSARDRSGSYEQYF,TGTGCCAGCAGCGCCCGGGACAGATCGGGGTCCTACGAGCAGTACTTC